Listed below are T cell receptor beta chains from one sample, sequenced in a study of T cells in Graves' hyperthyroidism and ophthalmopathy. TCRdb reprocessed the multiplex PCR reads via MiXCR and lists one record per CDR3 protein. The sample has 450,000 to 650,000 distinct CDR3 sequences, approximately 15% seen once; the top ten hold over 6%. The sample comprised blood. These receptors all stem from a young woman with Graves' ophthalmopathy. CDR3s include the opening cysteine and the closing phenylalanine or tryptophan. Each record gives: J gene, V gene, D gene, clone size, CDR3 protein, CDR3 DNA. A D gene is named only where the DNA matches it firmly. Not every row has a clone size; where given, it reads once, few, many or a size class.

J: TRBJ2-3
V: TRBV29-1
D: -
size: many
CDR3: CSVGFTSTDTQYF
DNA: TGCAGCGTTGGTTTTACTAGCACAGATACGCAGTATTTT

J: TRBJ2-3
V: TRBV20-1
D: TRBD2
size: few
CDR3: CSARGLAGGTDTQYF
DNA: TGCAGTGCCCGGGGACTAGCGGGAGGCACAGATACGCAGTATTTT

J: TRBJ2-1
V: TRBV7-9
D: TRBD2
size: many
CDR3: CASSFPTSGNSYNEQFF
DNA: TGTGCCAGCAGCTTCCCGACTAGCGGGAACTCCTACAATGAGCAGTTCTTC

J: TRBJ2-7
V: TRBV19
D: TRBD2
size: few
CDR3: CASSIDHARGGSDEQYF
DNA: TGTGCCAGTAGTATAGATCATGCCCGGGGAGGGTCGGACGAGCAGTACTTC

J: TRBJ1-5
V: TRBV7-6
D: -
size: -
CDR3: CASSTGGYNQPQHF
DNA: TGTGCCAGCAGCACCGGGGGCTACAATCAGCCCCAGCATTTT

J: TRBJ2-3
V: TRBV6-1
D: TRBD1
size: few
CDR3: CASSTGQVRSDTQYF
DNA: TGTGCCAGCAGTACCGGACAGGTTCGCTCAGATACGCAGTATTTT

J: TRBJ1-6
V: TRBV10-3
D: -
size: many
CDR3: CAISETGRRYNSPLHF
DNA: TGTGCCATCAGTGAGACCGGGCGAAGGTATAATTCACCCCTCCACTTT

J: TRBJ2-2
V: TRBV5-1
D: TRBD2
size: many
CDR3: CASSLSPSGITGELFF
DNA: TGCGCCAGCAGCTTGTCTCCTAGCGGGATCACCGGGGAGCTGTTTTTT

J: TRBJ1-5
V: TRBV5-6
D: -
size: few
CDR3: CASSVGFRGVEGQPQHF
DNA: TGTGCCAGCAGCGTGGGGTTTCGGGGGGTAGAAGGTCAGCCCCAGCATTTT

J: TRBJ2-1
V: TRBV5-1
D: TRBD1
size: many
CDR3: CASSPGWGQGMNEQFF
DNA: TGCGCCAGCAGCCCAGGGTGGGGACAGGGGATGAATGAGCAGTTCTTC

J: TRBJ2-7
V: TRBV20-1
D: -
size: -
CDR3: CSASPSYEQYF
DNA: TGCAGTGCTAGTCCCTCCTACGAGCAGTACTTC

J: TRBJ1-5
V: TRBV28
D: -
size: many
CDR3: CASSFFRGANQPQHF
DNA: TGTGCCAGCAGTTTCTTCAGGGGTGCCAATCAGCCCCAGCATTTT

J: TRBJ1-5
V: TRBV28
D: TRBD1
size: few
CDR3: CASSLWRQGKPQHF
DNA: TGTGCCAGCAGTTTATGGAGACAGGGTAAGCCCCAGCATTTT

J: TRBJ2-7
V: TRBV6-1
D: TRBD2
size: many
CDR3: CASRQGGAFYEQYF
DNA: TGTGCCAGCCGGCAGGGAGGGGCTTTCTACGAGCAGTACTTC

J: TRBJ2-1
V: TRBV30
D: -
size: many
CDR3: CASRRGHAYNEQFF
DNA: TGTGCCTCACGTCGAGGTCACGCCTACAATGAGCAGTTCTTC

J: TRBJ2-3
V: TRBV6-1
D: -
size: many
CDR3: CAGKGTSSSTDTQYF
DNA: TGTGCCGGAAAAGGGACATCCTCTAGCACAGATACGCAGTATTTT

J: TRBJ2-7
V: TRBV2
D: -
size: many
CDR3: CASSWSYSDHEQYF
DNA: TGTGCCAGCAGCTGGAGTTACAGCGACCACGAGCAGTACTTC

J: TRBJ2-7
V: TRBV6-2/TRBV6-3
D: -
size: few
CDR3: CASRTGDRSYEQYF
DNA: TGTGCCAGCAGGACAGGAGATCGCTCCTACGAGCAGTACTTC

J: TRBJ2-1
V: TRBV27
D: TRBD2
size: many
CDR3: CASSWTGTSGDEQFF
DNA: TGTGCCAGCAGTTGGACCGGGACTAGCGGAGATGAGCAGTTCTTC

J: TRBJ2-2
V: TRBV7-2
D: -
size: many
CDR3: CASSLARNTGELFF
DNA: TGTGCCAGCAGCCTCGCACGGAACACCGGGGAGCTGTTTTTT

J: TRBJ2-5
V: TRBV4-1
D: -
size: -
CDR3: CASSQGTLRGETQYF
DNA: TGCGCCAGCAGCCAAGGGACGTTGAGGGGAGAGACCCAGTACTTC

J: TRBJ1-2
V: TRBV12-3/TRBV12-4
D: TRBD1
size: many
CDR3: CASSSGGSGYGYTF
DNA: TGTGCCAGCAGTTCAGGGGGGTCTGGGTATGGCTACACCTTC

J: TRBJ2-5
V: TRBV11-2
D: TRBD1
size: many
CDR3: CASSRDRGQETQYF
DNA: TGTGCCAGCAGCCGGGACAGGGGCCAAGAGACCCAGTACTTC

J: TRBJ2-7
V: TRBV29-1
D: -
size: many
CDR3: CSVEDSAASYEQYF
DNA: TGCAGCGTTGAAGATTCGGCCGCAAGCTACGAGCAGTACTTC

J: TRBJ2-2
V: TRBV5-6
D: TRBD1
size: many
CDR3: CASSDGTGARTNTGELFF
DNA: TGTGCCAGCAGCGATGGGACAGGGGCCCGCACCAACACCGGGGAGCTGTTTTTT

J: TRBJ1-2
V: TRBV5-6
D: TRBD1
size: many
CDR3: CASSLWDRGYTF
DNA: TGTGCCAGCAGCTTGTGGGACAGGGGCTACACCTTC

J: TRBJ2-5
V: TRBV24-1
D: TRBD1
size: many
CDR3: CATSESGQGKETQYF
DNA: TGTGCCACCAGTGAATCCGGACAGGGGAAAGAGACCCAGTACTTC

J: TRBJ1-5
V: TRBV28
D: TRBD1
size: many
CDR3: CASSSEGGGNQPQHF
DNA: TGTGCCAGCAGCTCGGAAGGGGGCGGCAATCAGCCCCAGCATTTT

J: TRBJ1-1
V: TRBV25-1
D: -
size: few
CDR3: CASSGPLGTEAFF
DNA: TGTGCCAGCAGTGGACCCTTGGGGACTGAAGCTTTCTTT

J: TRBJ1-2
V: TRBV5-1
D: TRBD1
size: many
CDR3: CASSWRGTGLTNYGYTF
DNA: TGCGCCAGCAGCTGGCGTGGGACAGGGCTCACTAACTATGGCTACACCTTC

J: TRBJ2-3
V: TRBV7-3
D: -
size: -
CDR3: CASSLRQATAADTQYF
DNA: TGTGCCAGCAGCTTAAGACAGGCCACCGCCGCAGATACGCAGTATTTT

J: TRBJ1-3
V: TRBV14
D: TRBD1
size: -
CDR3: CASSQARGTGANTIYF
DNA: TGTGCCAGCAGCCAAGCTCGGGGGACAGGGGCAAACACCATATATTTT

J: TRBJ2-1
V: TRBV10-1
D: -
size: -
CDR3: CASSESASEAPEQFF
DNA: TGCGCCAGCAGTGAGTCGGCTAGCGAGGCCCCCGAGCAGTTCTTC

J: TRBJ2-1
V: TRBV12-3/TRBV12-4
D: TRBD2
size: few
CDR3: CASSFSGIGQFF
DNA: TGTGCCAGCAGTTTTAGCGGGATAGGGCAGTTCTTC

J: TRBJ1-6
V: TRBV9
D: -
size: -
CDR3: CASSAVRGYNSPLHF
DNA: TGTGCCAGCAGCGCCGTGAGAGGGTATAATTCACCCCTCCACTTT

J: TRBJ2-3
V: TRBV6-4
D: TRBD2
size: -
CDR3: CASSDSIRGGPDTQYF
DNA: TGTGCCAGCAGTGACTCGATCCGGGGGGGGCCAGATACGCAGTATTTT

J: TRBJ1-2
V: TRBV29-1
D: TRBD1
size: many
CDR3: CSVEGGDRIYGYTF
DNA: TGCAGCGTTGAAGGGGGGGACAGGATCTATGGCTACACCTTC

J: TRBJ2-7
V: TRBV9
D: TRBD2
size: few
CDR3: CASSVGPDGRTYEQYF
DNA: TGTGCCAGCAGCGTAGGGCCAGACGGGAGGACTTACGAGCAGTACTTC

J: TRBJ1-5
V: TRBV20-1
D: -
size: -
CDR3: CSARGEGGNQPQHF
DNA: TGCAGTGCTAGAGGGGAAGGGGGCAATCAGCCCCAGCATTTT